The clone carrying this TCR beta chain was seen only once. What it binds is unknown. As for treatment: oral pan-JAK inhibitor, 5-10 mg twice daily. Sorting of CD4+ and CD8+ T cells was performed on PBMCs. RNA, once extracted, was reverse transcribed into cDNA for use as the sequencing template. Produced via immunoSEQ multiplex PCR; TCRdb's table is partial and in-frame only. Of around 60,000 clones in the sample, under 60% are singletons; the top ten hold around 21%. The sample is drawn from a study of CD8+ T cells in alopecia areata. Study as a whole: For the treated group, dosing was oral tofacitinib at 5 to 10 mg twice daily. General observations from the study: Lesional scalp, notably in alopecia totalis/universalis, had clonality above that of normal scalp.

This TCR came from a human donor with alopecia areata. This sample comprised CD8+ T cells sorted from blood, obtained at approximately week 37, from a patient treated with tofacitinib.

The CDR3, as DNA: TGTGCCAGCGGGGCAGGGGGGAAGCAGTTCTTC. It is translated as CASGAGGKQFF. This sequence joins TRBV2 and TRBJ2-1; a weak D match, TRBD1 (7 bases). CDR3 length equals 11 residues. V was trimmed by 8 bases and J by 11 bases, leaving 13 bases between them. Germline CDR1 and CDR2: SNHLY and FYNNEI.